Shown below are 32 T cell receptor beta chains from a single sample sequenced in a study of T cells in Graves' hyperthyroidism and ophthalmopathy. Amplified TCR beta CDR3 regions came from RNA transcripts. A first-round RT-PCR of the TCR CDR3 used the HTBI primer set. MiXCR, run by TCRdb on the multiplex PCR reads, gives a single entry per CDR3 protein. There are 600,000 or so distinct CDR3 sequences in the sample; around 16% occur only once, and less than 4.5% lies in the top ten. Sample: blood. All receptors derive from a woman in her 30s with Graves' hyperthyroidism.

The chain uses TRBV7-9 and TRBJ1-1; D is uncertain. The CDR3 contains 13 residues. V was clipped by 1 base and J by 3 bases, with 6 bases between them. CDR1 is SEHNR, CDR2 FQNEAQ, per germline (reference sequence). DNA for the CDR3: TGTGCCAGCAGCTTAGTTTTTGACACTGAAGCTTTCTTT. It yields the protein CASSLVFDTEAFF.

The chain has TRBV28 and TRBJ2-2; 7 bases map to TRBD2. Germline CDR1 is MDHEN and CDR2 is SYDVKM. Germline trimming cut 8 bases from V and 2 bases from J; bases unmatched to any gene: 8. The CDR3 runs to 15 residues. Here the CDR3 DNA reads TGTGCCAGCCTGACGGAGCGGGAAAACACCGGGGAGCTGTTTTTT. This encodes CASLTERENTGELFF.

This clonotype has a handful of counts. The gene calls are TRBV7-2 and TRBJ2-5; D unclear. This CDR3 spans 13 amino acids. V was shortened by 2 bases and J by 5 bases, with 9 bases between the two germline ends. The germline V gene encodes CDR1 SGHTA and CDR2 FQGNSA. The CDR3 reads CASSLQRVETQYF. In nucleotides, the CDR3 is TGTGCCAGCAGCTTACAAAGGGTCGAGACCCAGTACTTC.

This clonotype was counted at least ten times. CDR3 bases: TGTGCCAGCAGAAGGGGCGTGAACACTGAAGCTTTCTTT. As protein: CASRRGVNTEAFF. The chain carries TRBV28 and TRBJ1-1; a possible D gene is TRBD1 (5 bases). Germline CDR1 and CDR2: MDHEN and SYDVKM. Between the trimmed V and J ends, which lost 6 bases and 0 bases, there was a span of 8 bases. The CDR3 runs to 13 residues.

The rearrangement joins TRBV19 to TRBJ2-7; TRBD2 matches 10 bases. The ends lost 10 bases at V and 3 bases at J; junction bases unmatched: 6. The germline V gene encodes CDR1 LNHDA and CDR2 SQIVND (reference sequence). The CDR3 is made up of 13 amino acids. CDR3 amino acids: CATSGTSVYEQYF. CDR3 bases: TGTGCCACTTCCGGGACTAGCGTCTACGAGCAGTACTTC.

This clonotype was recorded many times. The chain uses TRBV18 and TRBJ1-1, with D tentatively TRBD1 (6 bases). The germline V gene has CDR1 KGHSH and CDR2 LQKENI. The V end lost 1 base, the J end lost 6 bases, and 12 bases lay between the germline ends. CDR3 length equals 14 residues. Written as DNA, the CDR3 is TGTGCCAGCTCACCACGGCAGGGGATCGCTGAAGCTTTCTTT. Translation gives CASSPRQGIAEAFF.

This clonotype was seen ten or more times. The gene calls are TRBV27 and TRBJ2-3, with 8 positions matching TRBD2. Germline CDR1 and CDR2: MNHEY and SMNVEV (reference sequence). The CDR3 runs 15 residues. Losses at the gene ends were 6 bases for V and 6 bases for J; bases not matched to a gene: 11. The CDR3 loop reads CASRGGVAGLDTQYF. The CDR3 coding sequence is TGTGCCAGCAGGGGGGGAGTAGCGGGATTGGATACGCAGTATTTT.

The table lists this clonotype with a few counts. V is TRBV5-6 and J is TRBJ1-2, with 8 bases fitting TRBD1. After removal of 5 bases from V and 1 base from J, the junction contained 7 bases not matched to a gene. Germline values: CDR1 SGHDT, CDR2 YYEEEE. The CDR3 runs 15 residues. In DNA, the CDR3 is TGTGCCAGCAGGGAACAGGGGGACCTTAACTATGGCTACACCTTC. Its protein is CASREQGDLNYGYTF.

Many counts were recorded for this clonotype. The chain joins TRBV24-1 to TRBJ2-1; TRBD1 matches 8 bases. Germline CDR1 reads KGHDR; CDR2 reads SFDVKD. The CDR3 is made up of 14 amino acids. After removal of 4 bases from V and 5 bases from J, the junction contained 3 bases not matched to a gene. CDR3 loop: CATSDNRGNNEQFF. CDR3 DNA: TGTGCCACCAGTGACAACAGGGGGAACAATGAGCAGTTCTTC.

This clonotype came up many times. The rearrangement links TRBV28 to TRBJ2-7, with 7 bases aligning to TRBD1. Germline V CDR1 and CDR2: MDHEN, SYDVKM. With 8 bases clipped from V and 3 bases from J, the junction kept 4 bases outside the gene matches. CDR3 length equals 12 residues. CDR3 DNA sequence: TGTGCCAGCCTCAGGGACAGCTACGAGCAGTACTTC. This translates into CASLRDSYEQYF.

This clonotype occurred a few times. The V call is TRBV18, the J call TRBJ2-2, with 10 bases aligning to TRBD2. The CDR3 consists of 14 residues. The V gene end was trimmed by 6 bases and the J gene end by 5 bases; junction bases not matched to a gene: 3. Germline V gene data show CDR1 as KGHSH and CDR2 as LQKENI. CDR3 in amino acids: CASSGTSETGELFF. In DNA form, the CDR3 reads TGTGCCAGCTCGGGGACTAGCGAGACCGGGGAGCTGTTTTTT. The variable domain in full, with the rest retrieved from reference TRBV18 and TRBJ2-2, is NAGVMQNPRHLVRRRGQEARLRCSPMKGHSHVYWYRQLPEEGLKFMVYLQKENIIDESGMPKERFSAEFPKEGPSILRIQQVVRGDSAAYFCASSGTSETGELFFGEGSRLTVL.

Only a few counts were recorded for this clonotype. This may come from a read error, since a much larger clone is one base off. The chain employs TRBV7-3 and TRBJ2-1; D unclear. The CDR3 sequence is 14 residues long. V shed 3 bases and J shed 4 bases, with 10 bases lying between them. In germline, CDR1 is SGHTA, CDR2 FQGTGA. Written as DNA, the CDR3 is TGTGCCAGCAGCTTGGGCGGCTGGTACAATGAGCAGTTCTTC. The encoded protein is CASSLGGWYNEQFF.

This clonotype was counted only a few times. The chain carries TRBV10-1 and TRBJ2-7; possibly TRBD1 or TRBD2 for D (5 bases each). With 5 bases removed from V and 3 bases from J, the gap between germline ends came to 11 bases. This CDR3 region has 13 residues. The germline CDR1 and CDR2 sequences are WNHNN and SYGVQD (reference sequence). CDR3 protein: CASSRLRGYEQYF. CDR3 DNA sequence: TGCGCCAGCAGTCGACTGAGGGGCTACGAGCAGTACTTC.

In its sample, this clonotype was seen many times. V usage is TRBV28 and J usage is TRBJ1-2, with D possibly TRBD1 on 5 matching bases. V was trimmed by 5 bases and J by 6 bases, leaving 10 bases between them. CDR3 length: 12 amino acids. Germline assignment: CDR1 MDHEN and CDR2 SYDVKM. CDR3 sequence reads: CASSKGSDGYTF. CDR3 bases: TGTGCCAGCAGTAAGGGGTCAGATGGCTACACCTTC.

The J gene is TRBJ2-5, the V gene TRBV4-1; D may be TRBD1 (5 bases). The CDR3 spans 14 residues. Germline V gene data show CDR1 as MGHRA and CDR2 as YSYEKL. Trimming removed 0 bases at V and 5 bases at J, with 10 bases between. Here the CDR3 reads CASSQEAGLETQYF. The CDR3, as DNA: TGCGCCAGCAGCCAAGAGGCAGGGCTCGAGACCCAGTACTTC.

CDR3 amino acids: CASSEGEVGYEQYF. The CDR3 DNA is TGTGCCAGCAGTGAGGGGGAGGTTGGCTACGAGCAGTACTTC. The chain links TRBV6-1 to TRBJ2-7; D might be TRBD2 (6 bases). CDR3 length: 14 amino acids. V was trimmed by 3 bases and J by 3 bases, leaving 12 bases between them. Germline CDR1 MNHNS, CDR2 SASEGT.

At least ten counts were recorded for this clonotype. The CDR3, as DNA: TGTGCCAGCAGGGAGGGACTGAAAATATCCTACAATGAGCAGTTCTTC. It encodes CASREGLKISYNEQFF. The chain recombines TRBV2 with TRBJ2-1; maybe TRBD2 (6 bases). The V end lost 6 bases, the J end lost 1 base, and 16 bases lay between the germline ends. The CDR3 is 16 amino acids. CDR1 is SNHLY, CDR2 FYNNEI, per germline.

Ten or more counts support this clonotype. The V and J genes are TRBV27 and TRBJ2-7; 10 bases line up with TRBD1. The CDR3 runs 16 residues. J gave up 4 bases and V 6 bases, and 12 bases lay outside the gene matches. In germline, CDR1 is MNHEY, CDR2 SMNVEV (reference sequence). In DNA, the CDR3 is TGTGCCAGCAGGCCGAGACCGGGACAGGGGATTTACGAGCAGTACTTC. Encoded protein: CASRPRPGQGIYEQYF.

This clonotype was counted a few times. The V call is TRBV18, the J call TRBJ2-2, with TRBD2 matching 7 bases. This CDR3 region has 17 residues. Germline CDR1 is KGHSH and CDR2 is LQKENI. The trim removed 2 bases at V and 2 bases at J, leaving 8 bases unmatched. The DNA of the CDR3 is TGTGCCAGCTCACCAAGGAGAGCGGGGATTAACACCGGGGAGCTGTTTTTT. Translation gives CASSPRRAGINTGELFF.

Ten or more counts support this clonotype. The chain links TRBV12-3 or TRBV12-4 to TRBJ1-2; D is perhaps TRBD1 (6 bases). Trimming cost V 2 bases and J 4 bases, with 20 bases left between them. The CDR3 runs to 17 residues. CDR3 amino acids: CASSLTFVAGAFYGYTF. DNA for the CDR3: TGTGCCAGCAGTTTAACCTTCGTGGCGGGGGCGTTCTATGGCTACACCTTC.

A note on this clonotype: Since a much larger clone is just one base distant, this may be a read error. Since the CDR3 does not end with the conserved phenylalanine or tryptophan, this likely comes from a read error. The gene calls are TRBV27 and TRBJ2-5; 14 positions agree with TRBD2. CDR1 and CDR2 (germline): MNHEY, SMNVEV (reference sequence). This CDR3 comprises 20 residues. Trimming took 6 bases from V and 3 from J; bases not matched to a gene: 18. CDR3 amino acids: CASRPEPPGLAGALEETQYL. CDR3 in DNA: TGTGCCAGCAGACCGGAGCCACCGGGACTAGCGGGAGCATTGGAAGAGACCCAGTACTTA.

The CDR3 loop reads CASSQDSQGLEQFF. The DNA of the CDR3 is TGCGCCAGCAGCCAAGATTCACAGGGCCTTGAGCAGTTCTTC. The V gene is TRBV4-1, the J gene TRBJ2-1, with a weak D call TRBD1 (6 bases). The CDR3 covers 14 residues. Germline-derived CDR1 and CDR2 are MGHRA and YSYEKL. The V end lost 0 bases, the J end lost 9 bases, and 12 bases lay between the germline ends.

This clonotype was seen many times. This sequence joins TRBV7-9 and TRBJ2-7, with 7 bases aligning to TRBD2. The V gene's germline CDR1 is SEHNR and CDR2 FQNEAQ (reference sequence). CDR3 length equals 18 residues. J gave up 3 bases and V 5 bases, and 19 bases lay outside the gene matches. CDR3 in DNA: TGTGCCAGCAGCCTTCCTCCGGGTTCGGCTAGCGGTAGCTACGAGCAGTACTTC. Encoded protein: CASSLPPGSASGSYEQYF.

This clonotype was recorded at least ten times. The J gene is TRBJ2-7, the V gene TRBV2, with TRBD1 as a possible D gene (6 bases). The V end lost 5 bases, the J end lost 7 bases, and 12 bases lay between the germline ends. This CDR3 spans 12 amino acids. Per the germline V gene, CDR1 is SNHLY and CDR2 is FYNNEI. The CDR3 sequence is CASSQQGREQYF. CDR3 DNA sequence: TGTGCCAGCAGTCAACAGGGTAGGGAGCAGTACTTC.

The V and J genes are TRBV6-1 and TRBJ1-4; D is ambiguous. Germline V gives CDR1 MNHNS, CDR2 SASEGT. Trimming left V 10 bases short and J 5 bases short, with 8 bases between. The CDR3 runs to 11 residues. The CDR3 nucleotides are TGTGCCACAGGTGCGAATGAAAAACTGTTTTTT. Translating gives CATGANEKLFF.

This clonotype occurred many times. CDR3 amino acids: CASSYSTAETQYF. DNA for the CDR3: TGTGCCAGCAGTTACTCGACAGCAGAGACCCAGTACTTC. The chain links TRBV6-2 or TRBV6-3 to TRBJ2-5; perhaps TRBD1 as D (5 bases). V lost 0 bases and J 4 bases, leaving 6 bases between the germline ends. There are 13 residues in the CDR3. Germline CDR1 reads MNHEY; CDR2 reads SVGEGT.

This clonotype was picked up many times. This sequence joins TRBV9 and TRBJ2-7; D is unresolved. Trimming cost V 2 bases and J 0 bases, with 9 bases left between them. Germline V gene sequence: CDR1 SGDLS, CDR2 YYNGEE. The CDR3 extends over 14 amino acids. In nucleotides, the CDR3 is TGTGCCAGCAGCGTCGGCGCCCTCTCCTACGAGCAGTACTTC. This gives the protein CASSVGALSYEQYF.

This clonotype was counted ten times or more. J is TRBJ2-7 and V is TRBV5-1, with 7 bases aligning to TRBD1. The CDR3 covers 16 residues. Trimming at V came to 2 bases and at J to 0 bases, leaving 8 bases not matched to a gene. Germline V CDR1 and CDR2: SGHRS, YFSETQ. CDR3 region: CASSLRQGLYSYEQYF. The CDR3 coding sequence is TGCGCCAGCAGCTTACGACAGGGTTTATACTCCTACGAGCAGTACTTC.

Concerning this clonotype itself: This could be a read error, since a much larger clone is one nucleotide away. The DNA of the CDR3 is TGTGCCAGCACCGACAGGGAAGACTATGGCTACACCTTC. It specifies CASTDREDYGYTF. The chain joins TRBV2 to TRBJ1-2; the match to TRBD1 covers 7 bases. V gave up 7 bases and J gave up 3 bases; unmatched junction bases: 5. CDR1 and CDR2 from the germline V gene are SNHLY and FYNNEI. The CDR3 is 13 residues long. The full variable domain, with the rest looked up from reference TRBV2 and TRBJ1-2, is EPEVTQTPSHQVTQMGQEVILRCVPISNHLYFYWYRQILGQKVEFLVSFYNNEISEKSEIFDDQFSVERPDGSNFTLKIRSTKLEDSAMYFCASTDREDYGYTFGSGTRLTVV.

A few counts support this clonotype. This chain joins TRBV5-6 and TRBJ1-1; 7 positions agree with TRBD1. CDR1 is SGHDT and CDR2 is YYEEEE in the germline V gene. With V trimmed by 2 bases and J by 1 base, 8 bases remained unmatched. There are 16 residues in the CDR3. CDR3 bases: TGTGCCAGCAGCTTAAAAACCGGGACAGCGAACACTGAAGCTTTCTTT. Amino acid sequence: CASSLKTGTANTEAFF.

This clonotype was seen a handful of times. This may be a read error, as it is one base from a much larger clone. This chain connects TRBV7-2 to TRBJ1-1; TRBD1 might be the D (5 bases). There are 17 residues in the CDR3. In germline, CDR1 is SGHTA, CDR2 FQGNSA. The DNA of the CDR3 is TGTGTCAGCAGCTTAGCGAGTGTTAGGGGTGGGAACACTGAAGCTTTCTTT. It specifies CVSSLASVRGGNTEAFF.

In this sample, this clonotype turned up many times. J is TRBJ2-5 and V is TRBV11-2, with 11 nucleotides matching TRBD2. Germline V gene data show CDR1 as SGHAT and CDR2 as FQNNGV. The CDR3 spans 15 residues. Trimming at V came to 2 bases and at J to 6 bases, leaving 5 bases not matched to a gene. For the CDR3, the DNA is TGTGCCAGCAGCTTATCGGGGACTAGCGGACAGACCCAGTACTTC. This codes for CASSLSGTSGQTQYF.